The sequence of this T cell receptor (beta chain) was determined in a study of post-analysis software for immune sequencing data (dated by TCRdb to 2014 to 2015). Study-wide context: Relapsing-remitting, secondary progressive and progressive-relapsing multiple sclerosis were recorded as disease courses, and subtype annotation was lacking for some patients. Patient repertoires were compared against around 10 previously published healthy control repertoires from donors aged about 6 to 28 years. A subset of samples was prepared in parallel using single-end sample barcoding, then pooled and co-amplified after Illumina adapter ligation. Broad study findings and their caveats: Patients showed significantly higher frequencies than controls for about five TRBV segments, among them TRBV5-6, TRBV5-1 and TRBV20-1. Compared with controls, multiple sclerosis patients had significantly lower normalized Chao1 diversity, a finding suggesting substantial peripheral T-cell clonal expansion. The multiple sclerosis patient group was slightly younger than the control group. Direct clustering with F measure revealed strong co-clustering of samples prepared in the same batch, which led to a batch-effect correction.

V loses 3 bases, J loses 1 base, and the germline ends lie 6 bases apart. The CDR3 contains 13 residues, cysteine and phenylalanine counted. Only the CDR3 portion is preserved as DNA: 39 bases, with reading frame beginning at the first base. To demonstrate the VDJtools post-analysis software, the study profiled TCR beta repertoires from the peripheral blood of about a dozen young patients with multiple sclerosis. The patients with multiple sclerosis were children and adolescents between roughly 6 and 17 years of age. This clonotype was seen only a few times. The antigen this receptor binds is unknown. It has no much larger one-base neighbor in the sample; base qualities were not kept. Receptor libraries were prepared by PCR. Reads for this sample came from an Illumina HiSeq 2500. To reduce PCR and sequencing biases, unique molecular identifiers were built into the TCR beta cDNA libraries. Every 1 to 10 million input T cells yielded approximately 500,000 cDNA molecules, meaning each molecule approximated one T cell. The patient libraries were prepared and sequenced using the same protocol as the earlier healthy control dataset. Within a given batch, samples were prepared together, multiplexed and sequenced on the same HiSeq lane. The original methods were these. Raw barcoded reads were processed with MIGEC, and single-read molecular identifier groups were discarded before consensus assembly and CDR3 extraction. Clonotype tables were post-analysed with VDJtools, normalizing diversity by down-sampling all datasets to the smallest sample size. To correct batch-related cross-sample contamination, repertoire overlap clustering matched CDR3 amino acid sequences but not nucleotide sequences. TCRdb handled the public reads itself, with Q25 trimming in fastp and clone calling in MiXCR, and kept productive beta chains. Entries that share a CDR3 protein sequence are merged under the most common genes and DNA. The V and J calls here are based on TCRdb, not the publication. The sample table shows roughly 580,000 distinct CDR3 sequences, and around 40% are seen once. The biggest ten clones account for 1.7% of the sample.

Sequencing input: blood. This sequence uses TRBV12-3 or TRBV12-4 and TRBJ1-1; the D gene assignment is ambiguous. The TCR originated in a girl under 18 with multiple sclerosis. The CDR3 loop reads CASSLHGNTEAFF. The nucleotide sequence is TGTGCCAGCAGTTTGCATGGGAACACTGAAGCTTTCTTT.